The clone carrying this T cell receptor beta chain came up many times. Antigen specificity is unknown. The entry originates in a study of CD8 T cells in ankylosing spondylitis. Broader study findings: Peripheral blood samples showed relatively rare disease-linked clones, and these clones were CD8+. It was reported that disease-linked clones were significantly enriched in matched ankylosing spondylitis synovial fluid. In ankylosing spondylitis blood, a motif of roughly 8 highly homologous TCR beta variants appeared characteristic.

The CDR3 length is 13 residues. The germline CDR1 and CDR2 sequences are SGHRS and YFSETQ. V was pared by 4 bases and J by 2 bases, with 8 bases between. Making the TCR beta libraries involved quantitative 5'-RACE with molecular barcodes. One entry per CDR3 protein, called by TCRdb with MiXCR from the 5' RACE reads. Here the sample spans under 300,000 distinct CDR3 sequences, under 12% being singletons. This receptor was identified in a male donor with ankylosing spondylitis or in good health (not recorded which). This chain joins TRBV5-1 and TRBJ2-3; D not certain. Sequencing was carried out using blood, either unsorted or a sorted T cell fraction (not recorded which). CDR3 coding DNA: TGCGCCAGCAGCCATTACGCCACAGATACGCAGTATTTT. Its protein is CASSHYATDTQYF.